Sequencing of this T cell receptor (beta chain) was carried out in a study of T cells after yellow fever vaccination. In TCRdb, the 5' RACE reads were re-called with MiXCR into one record per CDR3 protein. The sample records fewer than 450,000 distinct CDR3 sequences, roughly 12% being singletons. Broader study findings: Most clones from primary vaccination were detected again post-booster (around 96% CD4, about 85% CD8).

CDR3 length: 14 amino acids. The ends were cut back, 2 bases at V and 4 bases at J, with 10 bases in the middle. The V gene's germline CDR1 is SGHRS and CDR2 YFSETQ. In regard to this clonotype: Its antigen is unidentified.

The sequencing here drew on PBMCs, taken on the day of the first yellow fever vaccination. This clonotype was obtained from a man younger than 35 who received the YFV17D yellow fever vaccine. The genes are TRBV5-1 and TRBJ1-3, with D possibly being TRBD1 (6 bases). CDR3 DNA: TGCGCCAGCAGCTTCTTTACAGGGGGAAACACCATATATTTT. Translation: CASSFFTGGNTIYF. The variable domain in full, completed from reference TRBV5-1 and TRBJ1-3, reads KAGVTQTPRYLIKTRGQQVTLSCSPISGHRSVSWYQQTPGQGLQFLFEYFSETQRNKGNFPGRFSGRQFSNSRSEMNVSTLELGDSALYLCASSFFTGGNTIYFGEGSWLTVV.